The 8 T cell receptor beta chains in this list originate from one sample, sequenced in a study of shared clonotypes between healthy human individuals. Data came from immunoSEQ multiplex PCR; TCRdb stores just in-frame clones and leaves some out. The sample shows 2 million to 2.5 million clones, 95% of them seen only once. The source material was naive CD4+ T cells sorted from blood. Sample subset: CD45RA+ positively selected. The receptor source for this set is a man younger than 35 in good health.

The chain couples TRBV11-2 to TRBJ2-1; 9 bases line up with TRBD1. The V and J ends lost 4 bases and 5 bases, in that order; junction bases with no gene match: 12. The CDR3 contains 17 residues. Germline V gene data show CDR1 as SGHAT and CDR2 as FQNNGV. CDR3 protein: CASSSVLGQGFNNEQFF. In DNA form, the CDR3 reads TGTGCCAGCAGCTCCGTCCTGGGACAGGGTTTTAACAATGAGCAGTTCTTC.

The chain combines TRBV5-1 with TRBJ1-1; D unclear. Germline V CDR1 and CDR2: SGHRS, YFSETQ. The ends were cut back, 3 bases at V and 0 bases at J, with 9 bases in the middle. This CDR3 contains 14 residues. For the CDR3, the DNA is TGCGCCAGCAGCTATGTGGAGTTGAACACTGAAGCTTTCTTT. Encoded protein: CASSYVELNTEAFF. Filled out from reference TRBV5-1 and TRBJ1-1, the complete variable domain reads KAGVTQTPRYLIKTRGQQVTLSCSPISGHRSVSWYQQTPGQGLQFLFEYFSETQRNKGNFPGRFSGRQFSNSRSEMNVSTLELGDSALYLCASSYVELNTEAFFGQGTRLTVV.

Worth noting for this clone: Other nucleotide sequences from this sample produce the same CDR3. The chain employs TRBV18 and TRBJ1-1; TRBD1 is a possible D gene (6 bases). The germline CDR1 and CDR2 sequences are KGHSH and LQKENI. CDR3 length: 13 residues. V lost 6 bases, J lost 3 bases, and 11 bases lay in between. The CDR3 coding sequence is TGTGCCAGCTCTCAGGGGCTGGACACTGAAGCTTTCTTT. This sequence encodes CASSQGLDTEAFF.

This chain joins TRBV11-2 and TRBJ2-7; the D gene is possibly TRBD1 (6 bases). The ends were cut back, 2 bases at V and 2 bases at J, with 10 bases in the middle. The CDR3 has 14 residues. Germline lookup yields CDR1 SGHAT and CDR2 FQNNGV. CDR3 amino acids: CASSLRTATYEQYF. The CDR3 nucleotides read TGTGCCAGCAGCTTACGGACAGCCACCTACGAGCAGTACTTC.

The rearrangement joins TRBV28 to TRBJ2-7, with D possibly matching TRBD2 (6 bases). The V end lost 3 bases, the J end lost 6 bases, and 15 bases lay between the germline ends. Germline V gene lookup returns CDR1 MDHEN and CDR2 SYDVKM. CDR3 size: 14 residues. CDR3 loop: CASSLSAWGVEQYF. The CDR3 bases are TGTGCCAGCAGTTTGTCGGCGTGGGGGGTCGAGCAGTACTTC. The whole variable domain, remainder taken from reference TRBV28 and TRBJ2-7, is DVKVTQSSRYLVKRTGEKVFLECVQDMDHENMFWYRQDPGLGLRLIYFSYDVKMKEKGDIPEGYSVSREKKERFSLILESASTNQTSMYLCASSLSAWGVEQYFGPGTRLTVT.

This clone has more than one count but fewer than ten. The CDR3 here is CASSLRLAGAAETQYF. The CDR3 region has the DNA TGTGCCAGCAGCCTAAGACTAGCGGGGGCGGCGGAGACCCAGTACTTC. V usage is TRBV11-3 and J usage is TRBJ2-5; 12 bases are a match to TRBD2. The CDR3 has 16 residues. CDR1 SGHNT and CDR2 YENEEA come from the germline V gene. Losses at the gene ends were 5 bases for V and 5 bases for J; bases not matched to a gene: 9.

The genes are TRBV11-1 and TRBJ2-7; 8 nucleotides align to TRBD1. CDR1 and CDR2 from the germline V gene are SGHAT and FQDESV (reference sequence). Losses at the gene ends were 3 bases for V and 2 bases for J; bases not matched to a gene: 9. This CDR3 has 16 amino acids. This CDR3 reads CASSFGPGTGTYEQYF. DNA for the CDR3: TGTGCCAGCAGCTTTGGACCCGGGACAGGTACCTACGAGCAGTACTTC. Together with reference TRBV11-1 and TRBJ2-7, the CDR3 gives the full variable domain: EAEVAQSPRYKITEKSQAVAFWCDPISGHATLYWYRQILGQGPELLVQFQDESVVDDSQLPKDRFSAERLKGVDSTLKIQPAELGDSAMYLCASSFGPGTGTYEQYFGPGTRLTVT.

This clone showed up just once. V usage is TRBV2 and J usage is TRBJ1-1; D possibly corresponds to TRBD1 (6 bases). Looked up from germline, CDR1 is SNHLY and CDR2 is FYNNEI. The length of the CDR3 is 15 residues. V lost 8 bases and J 2 bases, leaving 18 bases between the germline ends. The CDR3 loop reads CASSRGERGNTEAFF. CDR3 DNA: TGTGCCAGCTCGAGGGGGGAGAGGGGAAACACTGAAGCTTTCTTT.